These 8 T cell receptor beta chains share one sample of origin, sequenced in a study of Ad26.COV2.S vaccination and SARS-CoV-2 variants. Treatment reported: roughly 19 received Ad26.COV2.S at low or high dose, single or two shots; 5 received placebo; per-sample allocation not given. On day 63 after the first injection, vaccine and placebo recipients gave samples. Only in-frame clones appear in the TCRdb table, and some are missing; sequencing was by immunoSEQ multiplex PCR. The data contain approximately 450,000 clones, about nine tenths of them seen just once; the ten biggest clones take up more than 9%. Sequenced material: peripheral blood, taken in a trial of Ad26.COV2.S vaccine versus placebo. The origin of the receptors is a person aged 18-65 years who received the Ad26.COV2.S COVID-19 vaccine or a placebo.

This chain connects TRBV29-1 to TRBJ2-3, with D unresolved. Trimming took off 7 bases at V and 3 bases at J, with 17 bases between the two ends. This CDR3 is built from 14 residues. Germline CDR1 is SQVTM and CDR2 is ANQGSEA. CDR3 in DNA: TGCAGCGCTGCACTAAACCTACGTACAGATACGCAGTATTTT. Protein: CSAALNLRTDTQYF.

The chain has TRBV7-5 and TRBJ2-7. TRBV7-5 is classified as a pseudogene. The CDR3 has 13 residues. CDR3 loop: CVRSFEGPYEQYF. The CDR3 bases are TGTGTCAGAAGCTTTGAGGGGCCCTACGAGCAGTACTTC.

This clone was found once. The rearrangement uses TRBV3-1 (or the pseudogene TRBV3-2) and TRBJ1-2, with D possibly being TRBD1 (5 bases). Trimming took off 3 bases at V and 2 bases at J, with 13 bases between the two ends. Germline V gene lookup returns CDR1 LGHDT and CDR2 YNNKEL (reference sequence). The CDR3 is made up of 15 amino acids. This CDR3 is CASSHVARQNYGYTF. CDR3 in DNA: TGTGCCAGCAGCCACGTGGCCAGACAGAACTATGGCTACACCTTC.

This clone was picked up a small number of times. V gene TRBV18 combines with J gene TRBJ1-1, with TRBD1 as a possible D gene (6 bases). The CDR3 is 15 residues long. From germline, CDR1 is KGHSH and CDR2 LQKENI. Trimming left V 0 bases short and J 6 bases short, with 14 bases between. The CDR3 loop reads CASSPPGDRRSEAFF. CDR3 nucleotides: TGTGCCAGCTCACCACCGGGAGACAGGAGGTCTGAAGCTTTCTTT.

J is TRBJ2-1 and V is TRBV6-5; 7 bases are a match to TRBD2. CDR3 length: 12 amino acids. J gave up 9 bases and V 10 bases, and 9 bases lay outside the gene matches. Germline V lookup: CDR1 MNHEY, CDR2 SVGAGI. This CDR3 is CATGGSDGEQFF. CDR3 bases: TGTGCCACAGGCGGGAGTGATGGTGAGCAGTTCTTC.

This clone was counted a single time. DNA for the CDR3: TGCGCCAGCAGCCAAGAACGACTCTTGAGCTATGGCTACACCTTC. Amino acid sequence: CASSQERLLSYGYTF. V is TRBV4-3 and J is TRBJ1-2; D is unresolved. The CDR3 has 15 residues. CDR1 is LGHNA and CDR2 is YSLEER in the germline V gene. V was shortened by 0 bases and J by 4 bases, with 12 bases between the two germline ends.

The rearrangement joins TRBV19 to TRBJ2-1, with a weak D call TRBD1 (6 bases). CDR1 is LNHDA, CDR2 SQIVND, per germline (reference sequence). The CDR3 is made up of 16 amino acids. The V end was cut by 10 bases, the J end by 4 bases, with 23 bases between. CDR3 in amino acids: CATRLMDSQTYNEQFF. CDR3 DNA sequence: TGTGCCACAAGACTAATGGACAGCCAAACTTACAATGAGCAGTTCTTC. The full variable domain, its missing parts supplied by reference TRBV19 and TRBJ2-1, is DGGITQSPKYLFRKEGQNVTLSCEQNLNHDAMYWYRQDPGQGLRLIYYSQIVNDFQKGDIAEGYSVSREKKESFPLTVTSAQKNPTAFYLCATRLMDSQTYNEQFFGPGTRLTVL.

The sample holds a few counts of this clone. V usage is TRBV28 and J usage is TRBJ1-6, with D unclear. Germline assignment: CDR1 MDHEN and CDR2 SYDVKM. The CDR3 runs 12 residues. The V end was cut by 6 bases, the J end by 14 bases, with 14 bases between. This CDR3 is CASSLLTGSLHF. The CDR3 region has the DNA TGTGCCAGCAGCTTACTGACTGGGTCCCTCCACTTT.